The clone carrying this TCR beta chain was counted at least ten times. Antigen unknown. For TCR, cDNA came from 5'RACE template switching, which added a universal primer site and UMIs. TCRdb re-called the 5' RACE reads through MiXCR, storing one row per CDR3 protein. The table records roughly 300,000 distinct CDR3 sequences, 7% to 10% of them present only once. This CDR3 is 15 amino acids long. The V end was cut by 7 bases, the J end by 3 bases, with 16 bases between. These data are taken from a study of T cells after yellow fever vaccination. Findings and limits, study-wide: Subsequent booster samples again held most clones from primary vaccination (96% CD4, just under 90% CD8).

Sequences were derived from PBMCs, sampled about 41 days after the first yellow fever vaccination. The genes are TRBV23-1 and TRBJ2-4; weak D call: TRBD2 (7 bases). TRBV23-1 is marked as an open reading frame, function uncertain. This receptor was identified in a man between 18 and 29 years old who received the YFV17D yellow fever vaccine. CDR3 sequence (DNA): TGCGCCAGCACCCTCGGGGGGCACGGCAAAAACATTCAGTACTTC. Translated, it gives CASTLGGHGKNIQYF.